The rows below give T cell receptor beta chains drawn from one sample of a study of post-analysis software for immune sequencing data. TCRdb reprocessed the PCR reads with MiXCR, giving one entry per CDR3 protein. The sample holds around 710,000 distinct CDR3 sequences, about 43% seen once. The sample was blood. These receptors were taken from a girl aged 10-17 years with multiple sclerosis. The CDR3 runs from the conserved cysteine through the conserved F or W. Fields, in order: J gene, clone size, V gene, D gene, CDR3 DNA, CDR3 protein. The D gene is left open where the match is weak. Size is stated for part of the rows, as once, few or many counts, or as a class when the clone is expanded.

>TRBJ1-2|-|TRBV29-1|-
TGCAGCGTTGATGATTACACCTTC
CSVDDYTF
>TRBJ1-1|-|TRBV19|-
TGTGCCAGTAGCTCGGGGGGGGTTCTCCCTGTGACTCAAGCTTTCTTT
CASSSGGVLPVTQAFF
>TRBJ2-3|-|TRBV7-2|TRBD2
TGTGCCAGCAGCCCCAAGACTAGCGGGGGCACAGATACGCAGTATTTT
CASSPKTSGGTDTQYF
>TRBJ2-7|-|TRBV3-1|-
TGTGCCAGCAGCCAAGTCGGGAGTCCCATCTACGAGCAGTACTTC
CASSQVGSPIYEQYF
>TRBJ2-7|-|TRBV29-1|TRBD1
TGCAGCGTTGAAGATCCTGGACAGGACCCCTACGAGCAGTACTTC
CSVEDPGQDPYEQYF
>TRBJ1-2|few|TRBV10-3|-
TGTGCCGTAATAGGAGCAGGGACAGGCTACACCTTC
CAVIGAGTGYTF
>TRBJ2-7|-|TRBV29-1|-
TGCAGCGCCCTGGGGACACCTAAGTACGAGCAGTACTTC
CSALGTPKYEQYF
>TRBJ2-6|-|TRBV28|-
TGTGCCAGCAGAGAAGGTACCTCTGGGGCCAACGTCCTGACTTTC
CASREGTSGANVLTF
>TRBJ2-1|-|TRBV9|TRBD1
TGTGCCAGCAGCCCTAGAGGACAGGGATCCTTCAATGAGCAGTTCTTC
CASSPRGQGSFNEQFF
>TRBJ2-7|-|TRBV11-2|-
TGTGCCAGCAGCTTTCGGTGGGACGAGCAGTACTTC
CASSFRWDEQYF
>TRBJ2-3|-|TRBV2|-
TGTGCCAGCAGTGATGGCCCGGTCGGGTTATCAGATACGCAGTATTTT
CASSDGPVGLSDTQYF
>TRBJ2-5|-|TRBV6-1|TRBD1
TGTGCCACCGCAGAAACAGGGGGAACACAAGAGACCCAGTACTTC
CATAETGGTQETQYF
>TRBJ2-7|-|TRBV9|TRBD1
TGTGCCAGCAGCCCCCACAGTAAACAGGGGTACGAGCAGTACTTC
CASSPHSKQGYEQYF
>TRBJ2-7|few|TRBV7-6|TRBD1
TGTGCCAGCAGCTTAGCGCTGGGACAGGGTTACGAGCAGTACTTC
CASSLALGQGYEQYF
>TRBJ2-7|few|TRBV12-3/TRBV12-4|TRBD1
TGTGCCAGCAGTGCGGGACAGGGGTCCTCCTACGAGCAGTACTTC
CASSAGQGSSYEQYF
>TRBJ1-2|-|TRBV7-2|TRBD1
TGTGCCAGCAGACTCAACACAGGGGCGGGATATGGCTACACCTTC
CASRLNTGAGYGYTF
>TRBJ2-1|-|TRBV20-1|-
TGCAGTGCTAGTTGGGGAGGGGGCCATCCTCCCAATGAGCAGTTCTTC
CSASWGGGHPPNEQFF
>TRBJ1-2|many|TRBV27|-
TGTGCCAGCAGTCTCCGTGGAGAGACTAACTATGGCTACACCTTC
CASSLRGETNYGYTF
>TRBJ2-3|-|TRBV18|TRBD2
TGTGCCAGCTCACCACTACCTAGCGGGAGGGGTACAGATACGCAGTATTTT
CASSPLPSGRGTDTQYF
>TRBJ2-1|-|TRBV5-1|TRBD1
TGCGCCAGCAGCTCGCCCCGGGACAGTACCTACAATGAGCAGTTCTTC
CASSSPRDSTYNEQFF
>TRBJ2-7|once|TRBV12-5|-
TGTGCTAGTGGTTCGGGAGACTACGAGCAGTACTTC
CASGSGDYEQYF
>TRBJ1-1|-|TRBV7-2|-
TGTGCCAGCAGCCTGTACAGGGCCCCAGCTTTCTTT
CASSLYRAPAFF
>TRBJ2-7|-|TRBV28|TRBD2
TGTGCCAGCAGTATCAGCGGGAACCCCTACGAGCAGTACTTC
CASSISGNPYEQYF
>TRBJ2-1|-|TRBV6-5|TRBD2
TGTGCCAGCAGTTACTCGTCTGGACTAGCGGGGGACAATGAGCAGTTCTTC
CASSYSSGLAGDNEQFF
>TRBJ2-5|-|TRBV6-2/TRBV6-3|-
TGTGCCAGCAGTATCACCCTGGTGGGAGAGACCCAGTACTTC
CASSITLVGETQYF
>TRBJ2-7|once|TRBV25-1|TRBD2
TGTGCCAGCAGTGAATATTTTGCGGGAGGTAGTAGTGAGGGCTACGAGCAGTACTTC
CASSEYFAGGSSEGYEQYF
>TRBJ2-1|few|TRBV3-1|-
TGTGCCAGCAGCAAGGGACCCTGGGTGTCAGCCTACAATGAGCAGTTCTTC
CASSKGPWVSAYNEQFF
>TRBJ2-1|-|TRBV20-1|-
TGCAGTGCTAGAGATCAGTGGGGCGAGCAGTTCTTC
CSARDQWGEQFF
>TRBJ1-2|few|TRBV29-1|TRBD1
TGCAGCGTTGAACCAGGGGTCGGACAGGGCTATGGCTACACCTTC
CSVEPGVGQGYGYTF
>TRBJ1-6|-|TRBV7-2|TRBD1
TGTGCCAGCAGCTGGGACAGGGCAAATTCACCCCCCCACTTT
CASSWDRANSPPHF
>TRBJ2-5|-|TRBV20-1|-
TGCAGTGCTAGAGATCTAGGAGTAACGGAGACCCAGTACTTC
CSARDLGVTETQYF
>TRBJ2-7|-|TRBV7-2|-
TGTGCCAGCAGCTTAGAAGCGGGCAACTACGAGCAGTACTTC
CASSLEAGNYEQYF
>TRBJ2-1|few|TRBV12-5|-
TGTGCTAGTGGTTCCGGAACAGGGGGACTAGCTTTTTACAATGAGCAGTTCTTC
CASGSGTGGLAFYNEQFF
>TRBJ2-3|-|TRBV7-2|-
TGTGCCAGCAGCTTTTGGACGGTCAGCCCCACAGATACGCAGTATTTT
CASSFWTVSPTDTQYF
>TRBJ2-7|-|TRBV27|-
TGTGCCAGCAGTTCCTATTTGGGGGGAGGATCCTACGAGCAGTACTTC
CASSSYLGGGSYEQYF
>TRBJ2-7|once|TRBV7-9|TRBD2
TGTGCCAGCAGCTCGGGACTAGCGGGAGGGCAATCCTACGAGCAGTACTTC
CASSSGLAGGQSYEQYF
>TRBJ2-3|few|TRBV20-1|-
TGCAGTGCTGCCCAAGGGGGCGGGAGTGCTGATACGCAGTATTTT
CSAAQGGGSADTQYF
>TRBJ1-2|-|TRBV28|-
TGTGCCAGCAGGCCCAACTATGGCTACACCTTC
CASRPNYGYTF
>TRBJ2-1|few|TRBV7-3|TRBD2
TGTGCCAGCAGCTTAAAGCCCCGAGTAGCGGGAGCCCCCAATGAGCAGTTCTTC
CASSLKPRVAGAPNEQFF
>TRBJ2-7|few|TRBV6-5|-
TGTGCCAGCAGTTACCTCCCGGGGCTGTCCTACGAGCAGTACTTC
CASSYLPGLSYEQYF
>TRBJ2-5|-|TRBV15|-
TGTGCCACCAGCAGAGATAGGTTGGCGGCCCAGTACTTC
CATSRDRLAAQYF
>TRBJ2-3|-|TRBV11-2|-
TGTGCCAGCAGCTTAGTTCGTTTGGCGGGTAGATTTACAGATACGCAGTATTTT
CASSLVRLAGRFTDTQYF
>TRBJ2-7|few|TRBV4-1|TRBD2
TGCGCCAGCAGCCAAGATGAACTAGCGGGGACCTACGAGCAGTACTTC
CASSQDELAGTYEQYF
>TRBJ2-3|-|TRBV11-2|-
TGTGCCAGCAGCTTATTGAGGGGGAGCCTACCCGGGCGGTATTTT
CASSLLRGSLPGRYF
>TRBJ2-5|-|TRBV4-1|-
TGCGCCAGCAGCCAAGGCCCCTTGGGGCAGGGGCTTTGGTTGGAGACCCAGTACTTC
CASSQGPLGQGLWLETQYF
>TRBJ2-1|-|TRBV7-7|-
TGTGCTAGCAGCTTAGTCAGCCCACAGGGGGGGAATGAGCAGTTCTTC
CASSLVSPQGGNEQFF
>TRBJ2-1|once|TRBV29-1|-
TGCAGCGTTGAAGGCTTCCGGGACAAAAGGGCACGCGAGCAGTTCTTC
CSVEGFRDKRAREQFF
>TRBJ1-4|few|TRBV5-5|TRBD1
TGTGCCAGCAGCTGGGGGACAGGGCAATCAGGTGAAAAACTGTTTTTT
CASSWGTGQSGEKLFF